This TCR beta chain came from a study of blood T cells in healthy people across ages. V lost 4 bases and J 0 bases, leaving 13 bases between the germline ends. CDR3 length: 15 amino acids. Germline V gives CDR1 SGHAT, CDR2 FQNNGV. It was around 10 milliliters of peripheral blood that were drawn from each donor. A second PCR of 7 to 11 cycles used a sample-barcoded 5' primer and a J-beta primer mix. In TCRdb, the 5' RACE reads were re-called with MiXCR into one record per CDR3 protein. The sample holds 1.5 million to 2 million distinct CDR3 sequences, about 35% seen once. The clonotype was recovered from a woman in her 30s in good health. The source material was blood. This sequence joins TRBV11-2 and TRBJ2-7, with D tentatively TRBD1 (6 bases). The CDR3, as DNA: TGTGCCAGCAGCTCCCCGACAGGTAGCTCCTACGAGCAGTACTTC. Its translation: CASSSPTGSSYEQYF.